This TCR beta chain derives from a study of T cells in Graves' hyperthyroidism and ophthalmopathy. The investigators amplified TCR beta CDR3 regions from RNA transcripts. Primed by the HTBI set, a first-round RT-PCR was run on the TCR CDR3. TCRdb ran MiXCR on the multiplex PCR reads and lists one entry per CDR3 protein. The sample records 500,000 to 700,000 distinct CDR3 sequences, about a sixth being singletons. This CDR3 has 14 amino acids. V dropped 6 bases and J dropped 0 bases, with 9 bases sitting between them. In germline, CDR1 is MDHEN, CDR2 SYDVKM. Sequenced input: blood. This sequence originates from a woman aged 18-29 years with Graves' hyperthyroidism. The chain combines TRBV28 with TRBJ2-4, with TRBD2 as a possible D gene (6 bases). CDR3 coding DNA: TGTGCCAGCAGATCGGGACTAGCCAAAAACATTCAGTACTTC. Its protein product is CASRSGLAKNIQYF.